This T cell receptor beta chain was sequenced during a study of T cell changes during pregnancy in multiple sclerosis. Method: immunoSEQ multiplex PCR; TCRdb's copy keeps in-frame clones and lacks some. There are under 95,000 clones in the sample; 85% to 95% occur only once, and 0.4% to 0.45% lies in the top ten. This CDR3 has 16 residues. Germline trimming cut 4 bases from V and 4 bases from J; bases unmatched to any gene: 6. The germline CDR1 and CDR2 sequences are MNHEY and SVGAGI. The gene calls are TRBV6-5 and TRBJ2-5, with TRBD2 identical over 13 bases. This TCR was recovered from a female donor with multiple sclerosis, enrolled in a pregnancy study. Sequences were derived from CD4+ T cells from peripheral blood mononuclear cells, sampled before pregnancy. The CDR3 DNA follows: TGTGCCAGCAGTTTTACCGGGACTAGCGGGGCAGAGACCCAGTACTTC. Translating it yields CASSFTGTSGAETQYF.